This T cell receptor beta chain is drawn from a study of T cells in Graves' hyperthyroidism and ophthalmopathy (dated by TCRdb to the late 2010s). Notes on the research overall: Peripheral blood samples were taken at initial diagnosis, before any treatment was given. Prospective prediction of ophthalmopathy was tested in an independent validation cohort consisting of roughly 19 hyperthyroidism patients and 15 to 17 patients who later progressed to ophthalmopathy. A discovery cohort of roughly 100 patients, 43 with Graves' ophthalmopathy and about 58 with stable Graves' hyperthyroidism, was used to find distinguishing TCR V-J signatures. Once sampling was done, hyperthyroidism patients were given methimazole at a starting dose of 30 mg daily, whereas ophthalmopathy patients were given high-dose intravenous methylprednisolone. The paper reports TCR Vbeta CDR3 sequencing of more than 120 peripheral blood samples: under 45 ophthalmopathy, some 80 hyperthyroidism and around 17 progressor patients. In roughly six Graves' hyperthyroidism patients, the study also compared T-cell repertoires from thyroid tissue with T-cell repertoires from blood. The 75 to 100 discovery patients were randomly split 7:3 into training and test sets.

Ophthalmopathy patients had moderately to severely active disease, Clinical Activity Score of at least 3, NOSPECS grade of at least 4, and duration under 3 months. Patients with uncontrolled infections, other autoimmune diseases, pregnancy or lactation were excluded. Diagnoses were established on the basis of clinical symptoms, serum thyroxine and TRAb, thyroid ultrasound, and orbital computed tomography. Ficoll-Paque density gradient centrifugation was used to isolate PBMCs from 8.5 to 10 ml of fresh peripheral blood. Trizol reagent was used to extract total RNA, and RNA quality was then checked on an Agilent 2100 Bioanalyzer. Turning to this clonotype: Its recognized antigen is unknown. No much larger clone is present one base from it, and per-base qualities are unavailable.

Summary of the overall study and its limitations: Most expanded thyroid clonotypes (frequency above 0.001) were also found in blood, which suggests that blood repertoires may mirror thyroid immune responses. In cross-validation, a model built on a 13 V-J signature told ophthalmopathy apart from stable hyperthyroidism with approximately 90% sensitivity and approximately 81% specificity, and in testing the same model reached 80%/75%. In validation, the model predicted progression to ophthalmopathy a median of 6.5 months before onset, with roughly 71% sensitivity and roughly 77% specificity. No statistical method was used to fix the sample size in advance, and group allocation was not hidden from the investigators.

The CDR3 runs 14 residues from the cysteine to the phenylalanine. CDR3 DNA is the only sequence kept; it has 42 bases, read in frame from the first base. The germline V end is reduced by 0 bases and the J end by 7 bases; junction bases left unmatched: 5. According to the germline V gene, CDR1 reads KGHSH and CDR2 reads LQKENI. The TCR beta CDR3 regions were amplified from RNA transcripts. For the first round of RT-PCR on the TCR CDR3, the HTBI primer set was used together with the Qiagen OneStep RT-PCR kit. A second multiplex PCR round built the libraries, followed by size selection and purification. The libraries were sequenced on an Illumina HiSeq2000 using paired-end 100 bp reads. For the original study's pipeline: SOAPnuke was used to process the raw data, with reads discarded if the reads contained adapters or uncalled bases, had a mean Phred below 15, or lacked an exact constant-primer or identifier match. High-quality paired reads were merged using COPE v1.2.5, and each unique nucleotide sequence was defined as a clonotype. MiTCR v1.1 was used to align clonotypes to the IMGT TRBV, TRBD and TRBJ reference segments. The analysis included only V-J combinations with a frequency above 0.0001, which together covered around 99% of the repertoires. The TCS score was defined as F50 (clonal expansion) divided by E x V (chaos), with BLOSUM62-based TCRdist calculated between CDR3 peptides within each V-J. Welch's t-statistics and random forest reduced fewer than 550 V-J features to about 13, which were used in a naive Bayes classifier (R e1071). Using fastp at Q25 and MiXCR, TCRdb reprocessed the public reads and kept productive beta chains. All rows with the same CDR3 protein become a single entry with the most common DNA and genes. The V and J calls here are based on TCRdb, not the publication. The sample table contains roughly 530,000 distinct CDR3 sequences; only one count was recorded for roughly 15% of them. The ten most abundant clones make up approximately 15% of the sample.

This chain joins TRBV18 to TRBJ2-7, with 8 bases matching TRBD1. Specimen: blood. The sequence came from a young woman with Graves' ophthalmopathy. The CDR3 amino acid sequence is: CASSPPTGGWEQYF. The DNA sequence is given as TGTGCCAGCTCACCACCAACAGGGGGGTGGGAGCAGTACTTC.